One sample yielded the 12 T cell receptor beta chains listed below, sequenced in a study of blood T cell repertoires in COVID-19. Using immunoSEQ multiplex PCR, the repertoire was profiled, and TCRdb retains in-frame clones only, with some absent. The sample records hundreds of thousands of clones, approximately 87% being singletons. Sequenced sample: PBMCs or T cells enriched from blood (not recorded which). The receptors were gathered from a woman in her 50s in a cohort exposed to, infected with or recovered from COVID-19 (not recorded which).

The chain is built from TRBV5-5 and TRBJ2-2, with TRBD1 matching 9 bases. The length of the CDR3 is 15 residues. V trimming: 3 bases; J trimming: 7 bases; junction bases outside the gene matches: 7. CDR1 is SGHKS, CDR2 YYEKEE, per germline (reference sequence). CDR3 region: CASSSLGQGGGELFF. In nucleotides, the CDR3 is TGTGCCAGCAGCTCGCTGGGACAGGGTGGCGGGGAGCTGTTTTTT.

This chain links TRBV5-1 with TRBJ1-1, with a weak D call TRBD1 (5 bases). The CDR3 contains 14 residues. Germline lookup yields CDR1 SGHRS and CDR2 YFSETQ. The germline V and J ends were trimmed by 0 bases and 1 base, with 7 bases remaining between them. Here the CDR3 reads CASSLEQGNTEAFF. The CDR3 nucleotides are TGCGCCAGCAGCTTGGAGCAGGGGAACACTGAAGCTTTCTTT.

J is TRBJ2-5 and V is TRBV15, with TRBD2 as a possible D gene (7 bases). The ends were cut back, 0 bases at V and 9 bases at J, with 17 bases in the middle. The CDR3 loop spans 15 amino acids. Per the germline V gene, CDR1 is LNHNV and CDR2 is YYDKDF (reference sequence). The CDR3 spells CATSRDPRGGRAQYF. Here the CDR3 DNA reads TGTGCCACCAGCAGAGATCCTAGGGGGGGCCGGGCCCAGTACTTC.

The genes are TRBV5-6 and TRBJ1-4; TRBD1 matches 7 bases. Trimming took 0 bases from V and 8 from J; bases not matched to a gene: 10. The V gene's germline CDR1 is SGHDT and CDR2 YYEEEE. The CDR3 sequence is 16 residues long. The CDR3: CASSLGFRQGEEKLFF. As DNA, the CDR3 is TGTGCCAGCAGCTTGGGCTTCCGACAGGGAGAGGAAAAACTGTTTTTT. The full variable domain, with the rest looked up from reference TRBV5-6 and TRBJ1-4, is DAGVTQSPTHLIKTRGQQVTLRCSPKSGHDTVSWYQQALGQGPQFIFQYYEEEERQRGNFPDRFSGHQFPNYSSELNVNALLLGDSALYLCASSLGFRQGEEKLFFGSGTQLSVL.

The gene calls are TRBV6-2 or TRBV6-3 and TRBJ1-5; TRBD1 agrees at 7 bases. The CDR3 extends over 18 amino acids. Unmatched junction bases numbered 17, after V lost 4 bases and J lost 5 bases. Germline loops: CDR1 MNHEY, CDR2 SVGEGT. The CDR3 sequence: CASSSFNQGVVNDQPQHF. For the CDR3, the DNA is TGTGCCAGCAGTTCCTTTAACCAGGGGGTCGTTAACGATCAGCCCCAGCATTTT.

The rearrangement joins TRBV30 to TRBJ2-7, with D tentatively TRBD1 (6 bases). V was shortened by 0 bases and J by 0 bases, with 9 bases between the two germline ends. Germline lookup yields CDR1 GTSNPN and CDR2 SVGIG (reference sequence). This CDR3 contains 14 residues. The CDR3 coding sequence is TGTGCCTGGAGTGTCGGACAGAGCTCCTACGAGCAGTACTTC. This codes for CAWSVGQSSYEQYF. Combining the CDR3 with reference TRBV30 and TRBJ2-7 gives the whole variable domain SQTIHQWPATLVQPVGSPLSLECTVEGTSNPNLYWYRQAAGRGLQLLFYSVGIGQISSEVPQNLSASRPQDRQFILSSKKLLLSDSGFYLCAWSVGQSSYEQYFGPGTRLTVT.

The genes are TRBV4-1 and TRBJ1-2, with D uncertain. The CDR3 has 13 residues. The germline V gene has CDR1 MGHRA and CDR2 YSYEKL. Trimming shortened V by 8 bases and J by 2 bases, and 12 bases separated the two germline ends. In DNA form, the CDR3 reads TGCGCCAGCCGGGAGGGAGGCAACTATGGCTACACCTTC. Its translation: CASREGGNYGYTF.

This chain connects TRBV4-1 to TRBJ1-1, with 12 positions matching TRBD1. With 1 base clipped from V and 3 bases from J, the junction kept 9 bases outside the gene matches. The CDR3 consists of 18 residues. The germline V gene encodes CDR1 MGHRA and CDR2 YSYEKL. The CDR3: CASSQAIRGDRGHTEAFF. The DNA of the CDR3 is TGCGCCAGCAGCCAAGCCATTAGGGGGGACAGGGGGCACACTGAAGCTTTCTTT.

This chain joins TRBV4-1 and TRBJ2-2, with 13 bases aligning to TRBD2. The V and J ends lost 5 bases and 2 bases, in that order; junction bases with no gene match: 11. There are 19 residues in the CDR3. The germline V gene encodes CDR1 MGHRA and CDR2 YSYEKL. CDR3 sequence: CASSLQELAGGRNTGELFF. Written as DNA, the CDR3 is TGCGCCAGCAGCTTGCAGGAACTAGCGGGGGGGCGAAACACCGGGGAGCTGTTTTTT.

This chain joins TRBV10-3 and TRBJ1-2, with 7 positions matching TRBD1. This CDR3 is built from 14 residues. The V gene's germline CDR1 is ENHRY and CDR2 SYGVKD. V dropped 3 bases and J dropped 7; count of bases not matched to a gene: 8. The DNA of the CDR3 is TGTGCCATCAGTGATTACGACAGGGTGGCTGGCTACACCTTC. It specifies CAISDYDRVAGYTF.

The gene calls are TRBV5-1 and TRBJ1-5, with D perhaps matching TRBD1 (6 bases). V shed 4 bases and J shed 6 bases, with 14 bases lying between them. Germline loops: CDR1 SGHRS, CDR2 YFSETQ. CDR3 length: 14 residues. The CDR3 DNA follows: TGCGCCAGCAGCAAAGACAGGCTCCTTCAGCCCCAGCATTTT. Translating it yields CASSKDRLLQPQHF.

DNA of the CDR3: TGTGCCAGCAGCTTATGGGACAGGGATCAGCCCCAGCATTTT. Protein product: CASSLWDRDQPQHF. V usage is TRBV7-9 and J usage is TRBJ1-5; 9 bases line up with TRBD1. CDR3 length equals 14 residues. Germline CDR1 SEHNR, CDR2 FQNEAQ (reference sequence). The J segment lost 5 bases and the V segment lost 2 bases, leaving 1 base of the junction unmatched.